This T cell receptor (beta chain) comes out of a study of T cells in Graves' hyperthyroidism and ophthalmopathy. The CDR3 spans 14 residues. Germline CDR1 DFQATT, CDR2 SNEGSKA (reference sequence). The V gene end was trimmed by 3 bases and the J gene end by 2 bases; junction bases not matched to a gene: 4. Amplified regions were TCR beta CDR3 sequences from RNA transcripts. The HTBI primer set drove a first-round RT-PCR of the TCR CDR3. TCRdb reprocessed the multiplex PCR reads with MiXCR, giving one entry per CDR3 protein. The sample holds 50,000 to 60,000 distinct CDR3 sequences, roughly half seen once.

The TCR originated in a woman between 45 and 60 years old with Graves' ophthalmopathy. This rearrangement joins TRBV20-1 to TRBJ2-3; 8 bases are a match to TRBD2. Material: blood. This CDR3 reads CSASGGADTDTQYF. The CDR3 DNA sequence: TGCAGTGCTAGCGGGGGGGCCGACACAGATACGCAGTATTTT.